Following are 14 T cell receptor beta chains from one sample sequenced in a study of blood T cell repertoires in COVID-19. TCRdb keeps only in-frame clones here, not all; method: immunoSEQ multiplex PCR. Here the sample spans 350,000 or so clones, roughly 90% being singletons. Sequencing was performed on PBMCs or T cells enriched from blood (not recorded which). These receptors came from a woman in her 30s who had recovered from COVID-19.

The V call is TRBV5-5, the J call TRBJ1-3; 11 bases line up with TRBD1. This CDR3 has 16 residues. V lost 5 bases, J lost 3 bases, and 7 bases stayed unmatched. From germline, CDR1 is SGHKS and CDR2 YYEKEE (reference sequence). DNA of the CDR3: TGTGCCAGCAGTGACCGGGACAGGGGGATTGGAAACACCATATATTTT. Amino acids: CASSDRDRGIGNTIYF.

This chain joins TRBV5-1 and TRBJ2-7, with 8 bases that match TRBD1. CDR3 length: 14 amino acids. J lost 5 bases, V lost 0 bases, and 4 bases had no gene match. Germline loops: CDR1 SGHRS, CDR2 YFSETQ. CDR3 sequence reads: CASSLGTGFDEQYF. CDR3 nucleotide sequence: TGCGCCAGCAGCTTGGGGACAGGGTTTGACGAGCAGTACTTC.

CDR3 residues: CASSAQSGTAEKLFF. DNA for the CDR3: TGTGCCAGCAGTGCCCAATCCGGGACAGCTGAAAAACTGTTTTTT. The chain has TRBV25-1 and TRBJ1-4; 7 bases align to TRBD1. This CDR3 spans 15 amino acids. Germline V gene data show CDR1 as MGHDK and CDR2 as SYGVNS. Trimming took 4 bases from V and 7 from J; bases not matched to a gene: 9.

The chain links TRBV11-2 to TRBJ1-4; D might be TRBD1 (5 bases). Germline V lookup: CDR1 SGHAT, CDR2 FQNNGV. V was trimmed by 1 base and J by 5 bases, leaving 20 bases between them. The CDR3 runs 18 residues. Here the CDR3 DNA reads TGTGCCAGCAGCTTAGGTCGCGGCGGGCGGGGCCACAATGAAAAACTGTTTTTT. This encodes CASSLGRGGRGHNEKLFF.

V gene TRBV27 combines with J gene TRBJ1-3; perhaps TRBD1 as D (6 bases). V shed 5 bases and J shed 6 bases, with 20 bases lying between them. Looked up from germline, CDR1 is MNHEY and CDR2 is SMNVEV (reference sequence). The CDR3 length is 16 residues. DNA for the CDR3: TGTGCCAGCAGTCCCCGGGGGGGCAGGGTCGTAAACACCATATATTTT. Protein: CASSPRGGRVVNTIYF.

The chain employs TRBV19 and TRBJ1-6; no definite D call. V dropped 5 bases and J dropped 9 bases, with 20 bases sitting between them. The germline CDR1 and CDR2 sequences are LNHDA and SQIVND (reference sequence). The CDR3 extends over 16 amino acids. The CDR3 coding sequence is TGTGCCAGTAGTGACTCCACGCTACCTCTCGGTTCACCCCTCCACTTT. Translated, it gives CASSDSTLPLGSPLHF.

The chain links TRBV5-1 to TRBJ2-7; D is uncertain. The CDR3 is 13 amino acids. The germline V gene encodes CDR1 SGHRS and CDR2 YFSETQ. Deletions cut 1 base from V and 3 bases from J, with 8 bases between. The CDR3 is CASSLHSYYEQYF. The DNA of the CDR3 is TGCGCCAGCAGCTTGCACTCATACTACGAGCAGTACTTC.

Only one count was recorded for this clone. CDR3 amino acids: CASSSGSYEQYF. CDR3 bases: TGCGCCAGCAGCTCAGGTTCCTACGAGCAGTACTTC. This chain uses TRBV5-1 with TRBJ2-7; D gene unclear. This CDR3 has 12 amino acids. Per the germline V gene, CDR1 is SGHRS and CDR2 is YFSETQ. V lost 3 bases, J lost 1 base, and 5 bases lay in between.

This chain connects TRBV29-1 to TRBJ1-3, with 7 nucleotides matching TRBD1. The J segment lost 1 base and the V segment lost 2 bases, leaving 5 bases of the junction unmatched. Per the germline V gene, CDR1 is SQVTM and CDR2 is ANQGSEA. The CDR3 loop spans 15 amino acids. This CDR3 reads CSVESDRESGNTIYF. The CDR3 DNA reads as TGCAGCGTTGAAAGCGACAGGGAGTCTGGAAACACCATATATTTT.

The chain links TRBV18 to TRBJ2-7; 7 bases fit TRBD1. The CDR3 extends over 16 amino acids. The V gene's germline CDR1 is KGHSH and CDR2 LQKENI. The trim removed 3 bases at V and 3 bases at J, leaving 11 bases unmatched. The CDR3 is CASSPGGRQGGYEQYF. The CDR3 DNA sequence: TGTGCCAGCTCACCCGGCGGAAGACAGGGCGGCTACGAGCAGTACTTC.

The V and J genes are TRBV29-1 and TRBJ1-5; tentative D call: TRBD1 (5 bases). Trimming pared 6 bases from V and 8 bases from J, leaving 20 bases between. Germline V gene sequence: CDR1 SQVTM, CDR2 ANQGSEA. The CDR3 spans 14 residues. As DNA, the CDR3 is TGCAGCGTCGCGCCGGGGGGGGATCTTGAGCCCCAGCATTTT. Amino acid sequence: CSVAPGGDLEPQHF.

This clone was counted between two and nine times. The chain joins TRBV28 to TRBJ1-5; no definite D call. There are 13 residues in the CDR3. In germline, CDR1 is MDHEN, CDR2 SYDVKM. Between the trimmed V and J ends, which lost 3 bases and 1 base, there was a span of 4 bases. This chain's CDR3 is CASSFLSNQPQHF. The CDR3 DNA reads TGTGCCAGCAGTTTCTTAAGCAATCAGCCCCAGCATTTT.

The chain combines TRBV15 with TRBJ1-2; TRBD1 might be the D (6 bases). Germline V gene lookup returns CDR1 LNHNV and CDR2 YYDKDF (reference sequence). The CDR3 has 16 amino acids. V lost 0 bases to trimming and J lost 1 base, with 12 bases between them. In DNA, the CDR3 is TGTGCCACCAGCAGAGATGCAGGGGTGGATAACTATGGCTACACCTTC. Residues: CATSRDAGVDNYGYTF.

The chain has TRBV5-6 and TRBJ1-4; 9 bases are a match to TRBD1. This CDR3 contains 15 residues. Germline V lookup: CDR1 SGHDT, CDR2 YYEEEE. The trim removed 1 base at V and 8 bases at J, leaving 6 bases unmatched. The CDR3 DNA follows: TGTGCCAGCAGCTTGCCGGGACAGGGCACGGAAAAACTGTTTTTT. It translates to CASSLPGQGTEKLFF.